Presented here are 30 T cell receptor beta chains from one specimen sequenced in a study of blood T cells in healthy people across ages. The authors ran a second PCR of about 6 to 11 cycles using a sample-barcoded 5' primer and a J-beta primer mix. Using its own MiXCR run on the 5' RACE reads, TCRdb lists one record per CDR3 protein. The table shows about a million distinct CDR3 sequences, with 48% occurring only once. What was sequenced was blood. The receptors stem from a man aged 30 to 45 in good health.

A few counts support this clonotype. The rearrangement uses TRBV7-2 and TRBJ2-6; 9 positions agree with TRBD1. This CDR3 spans 16 amino acids. The V and J ends lost 5 bases and 2 bases, in that order; junction bases with no gene match: 4. Germline V gene sequence: CDR1 SGHTA, CDR2 FQGNSA. The CDR3 loop is CASSGNRGPGANVLTF. Written as DNA, the CDR3 is TGTGCCAGCAGCGGGAACAGGGGGCCTGGGGCCAACGTCCTGACTTTC.

This clonotype was seen more than once but under ten times. The chain links TRBV7-9 to TRBJ2-3; maybe TRBD1 (5 bases). The CDR3 contains 14 residues. Germline V gene data show CDR1 as SEHNR and CDR2 as FQNEAQ (reference sequence). V was trimmed by 6 bases and J by 5 bases, leaving 15 bases between them. The chain's CDR3 is CASSPHGAGDTQYF. The CDR3 DNA follows: TGTGCCAGCAGTCCACATGGGGCAGGAGATACGCAGTATTTT.

This chain joins TRBV5-8 and TRBJ2-3, with TRBD1 identical over 7 bases. From germline, CDR1 is SGHTS and CDR2 YDEGEE. With V trimmed by 4 bases and J by 2 bases, 10 bases remained unmatched. The CDR3 sequence is 16 residues long. The chain's CDR3 is CASSQGQARITDTQYF. CDR3 in DNA: TGTGCCAGCAGCCAAGGACAGGCGAGAATCACAGATACGCAGTATTTT. The full variable domain, completed using reference TRBV5-8 and TRBJ2-3, is EAGVTQSPTHLIKTRGQQATLRCSPISGHTSVYWYQQALGLGLQFLLWYDEGEERNRGNFPPRFSGRQFPNYSSELNVNALELEDSALYLCASSQGQARITDTQYFGPGTRLTVL.

CDR3 sequence: CASSLGTGAGNQPQHF. The CDR3 DNA reads TGCGCCAGCAGCTTGGGAACGGGGGCCGGCAATCAGCCCCAGCATTTT. The chain uses TRBV5-1 and TRBJ1-5, with a possible D match to TRBD1 (6 bases). V was pared by 0 bases and J by 2 bases, with 12 bases between. Germline V gene lookup returns CDR1 SGHRS and CDR2 YFSETQ. The CDR3 has 16 residues.

This chain links TRBV27 with TRBJ1-1, with D perhaps TRBD1 (5 bases). Trimming took 0 bases from V and 6 from J, leaving 8 bases between them. The germline CDR1 and CDR2 sequences are MNHEY and SMNVEV (reference sequence). This CDR3 region has 13 residues. CDR3 sequence: CASSLSMTAEAFF. The CDR3 coding sequence is TGTGCCAGCAGTTTATCGATGACAGCTGAAGCTTTCTTT.

V is TRBV5-6 and J is TRBJ1-6, with unresolved D. Looked up from germline, CDR1 is SGHDT and CDR2 is YYEEEE. V was clipped by 5 bases and J by 7 bases, with 16 bases between them. The CDR3 totals 15 residues. This CDR3 reads CASRYAETPNSPLHF. The CDR3 coding sequence is TGTGCCAGCAGGTACGCCGAGACGCCAAATTCACCCCTCCACTTT.

The V and J genes are TRBV28 and TRBJ2-1; 11 bases fit TRBD2. CDR3 length equals 16 residues. Germline V CDR1 and CDR2: MDHEN, SYDVKM. Germline trimming cut 5 bases from V and 0 bases from J; bases unmatched to any gene: 3. CDR3 nucleotide sequence: TGTGCCAGCAGTCCACTAGCGGGGGACTCCTACAATGAGCAGTTCTTC. Amino acids: CASSPLAGDSYNEQFF.

This clonotype was seen more than once but under ten times. The genes are TRBV12-3 or TRBV12-4 and TRBJ2-5; 8 bases fit TRBD2. The CDR3 sequence is 13 residues long. V gave up 5 bases and J gave up 1 base; unmatched junction bases: 0. CDR3 nucleotides: TGTGCCAGCAGTGGGACTAGCCAAGAGACCCAGTACTTC. Translated: CASSGTSQETQYF.

The rearrangement uses TRBV28 and TRBJ1-5; 8 bases agree with TRBD1. The CDR3 has 15 residues. Trimming cost V 6 bases and J 7 bases; bases outside gene matches: 11. The germline V gene has CDR1 MDHEN and CDR2 SYDVKM. The CDR3 loop is CASRPWTGRGQPQHF. CDR3 nucleotide sequence: TGTGCCAGCAGGCCCTGGACAGGGCGGGGGCAGCCCCAGCATTTT.

The chain carries TRBV3-1 and TRBJ2-7; TRBD2 is a possible D gene (5 bases). Per the germline V gene, CDR1 is LGHDT and CDR2 is YNNKEL (reference sequence). This CDR3 has 15 amino acids. Deletions cut 2 bases from V and 1 base from J, with 12 bases between. The CDR3 DNA is TGTGCCAGCAGCCAAAGGGCCGAGCGGTCCTACGAGCAGTACTTC. Translating gives CASSQRAERSYEQYF.

This clonotype was observed a handful of times. The chain carries TRBV20-1 and TRBJ2-7; TRBD2 aligns across 11 bases. V gave up 5 bases and J gave up 3 bases; unmatched junction bases: 12. In germline, CDR1 is DFQATT, CDR2 SNEGSKA (reference sequence). CDR3 length equals 16 residues. The CDR3 protein is CSAALAGGFLDYEQYF. In DNA, the CDR3 is TGCAGTGCTGCCCTAGCGGGGGGTTTCCTCGACTACGAGCAGTACTTC.

In its sample, this clonotype was seen a few times. The rearrangement joins TRBV6-1 to TRBJ1-1; 7 bases line up with TRBD1. Trimming at V came to 2 bases and at J to 6 bases, leaving 12 bases not matched to a gene. Germline loops: CDR1 MNHNS, CDR2 SASEGT. The CDR3 is made up of 16 amino acids. The CDR3 region is CASSEFGGGEFSEAFF. For the CDR3, the DNA is TGTGCCAGCAGTGAATTCGGAGGGGGCGAATTCTCTGAAGCTTTCTTT.

This sequence joins TRBV28 and TRBJ1-1, with 7 bases identical to TRBD1. The germline V gene encodes CDR1 MDHEN and CDR2 SYDVKM. V lost 3 bases to trimming and J lost 1 base; unmatched junction nucleotides: 5. CDR3 length equals 15 residues. The CDR3, as DNA: TGTGCCAGCAGTTTCTCCGGGACAGCGAACACTGAAGCTTTCTTT. Amino acid sequence: CASSFSGTANTEAFF. Together with reference TRBV28 and TRBJ1-1, the CDR3 gives the full variable domain: DVKVTQSSRYLVKRTGEKVFLECVQDMDHENMFWYRQDPGLGLRLIYFSYDVKMKEKGDIPEGYSVSREKKERFSLILESASTNQTSMYLCASSFSGTANTEAFFGQGTRLTVV.

This clonotype was detected a few times. The rearrangement joins TRBV5-1 to TRBJ2-1, with 8 nucleotides matching TRBD2. The CDR3 extends over 15 amino acids. V dropped 2 bases and J dropped 4; count of bases not matched to a gene: 5. The germline gives CDR1 SGHRS, CDR2 YFSETQ. For the CDR3, the DNA is TGCGCCAGCAGCTTCGACAGCGGGGGATACAATGAGCAGTTCTTC. It codes for CASSFDSGGYNEQFF.

V is TRBV21-1 and J is TRBJ1-2; whether TRBD1, the table's D call, matches the DNA was not checked. TRBV21-1 is a known pseudogene. This CDR3 spans 16 amino acids. This CDR3 is CASSKEDSRYFIGYTF. CDR3 sequence (DNA): TGTGCCAGCAGCAAAGAGGACAGCCGATATTTTATAGGCTACACCTTC.

The V and J genes are TRBV5-1 and TRBJ1-1, with 7 bases matching TRBD1. The CDR3 totals 14 residues. Germline trimming cut 3 bases from V and 3 bases from J; bases unmatched to any gene: 5. Germline V gives CDR1 SGHRS, CDR2 YFSETQ. CDR3 sequence reads: CASSWEDRYTEAFF. Here the CDR3 DNA reads TGCGCCAGCAGCTGGGAGGACAGGTACACTGAAGCTTTCTTT.

The chain uses TRBV24-1 and TRBJ2-1; 11 bases map to TRBD2. Near its end, the DNA agrees better with TRBJ2-7, so the J call may be wrong. Germline V CDR1 and CDR2: KGHDR, SFDVKD. The CDR3 has 17 amino acids. The CDR3 loop is CATSERLAGSSYNEQYF. CDR3 coding DNA: TGTGCCACCAGTGAACGACTAGCGGGGAGCTCCTACAATGAGCAGTACTTC.

The rearrangement joins TRBV20-1 to TRBJ1-4; 7 bases align to TRBD1. The CDR3 has 15 amino acids. V shed 5 bases and J 2 bases; nucleotides not matched to a gene: 8. Germline V gene lookup returns CDR1 DFQATT and CDR2 SNEGSKA (reference sequence). The CDR3 here is CSASPTGRTNEKLFF. The DNA of the CDR3 is TGCAGTGCTTCACCGACAGGGCGGACTAATGAAAAACTGTTTTTT.

The chain uses TRBV20-1 and TRBJ1-6, with 12 bases that match TRBD1. The CDR3 runs to 17 residues. Germline V CDR1 and CDR2: DFQATT, SNEGSKA (reference sequence). V trimming: 3 bases; J trimming: 7 bases; junction bases outside the gene matches: 10. The CDR3 protein is CSASRVGTGGGNSPLHF. The CDR3 DNA reads TGCAGTGCTAGTCGAGTTGGGACAGGGGGCGGGAATTCACCCCTCCACTTT.

This clonotype has only a few counts. This chain uses TRBV30 with TRBJ2-2, with a tentative D call TRBD1 (6 bases). V gave up 8 bases and J gave up 5 bases, with 12 bases separating them. Germline V gives CDR1 GTSNPN, CDR2 SVGIG (reference sequence). This CDR3 has 12 residues. This CDR3 is CATEQGTGELFF. For the CDR3, the DNA is TGTGCCACCGAACAGGGAACCGGGGAGCTGTTTTTT.

For this clonotype: One end of the junction fails to match germline, which may point to a read error. The chain combines TRBV7-2 with TRBJ2-2; D unclear. Germline V lookup: CDR1 SGHTA, CDR2 FQGNSA. The CDR3 is 15 amino acids. CDR3 sequence: CASSLNARNTGELFF. The CDR3 DNA is TGCGCCAGCAGCTTAAATGCGAGGAACACCGGGGAGCTGTTTTTT.

This chain uses TRBV20-1 with TRBJ2-7; weak D call: TRBD2 (5 bases). This CDR3 comprises 14 residues. V was clipped by 0 bases and J by 3 bases, with 12 bases between them. The germline V gene encodes CDR1 DFQATT and CDR2 SNEGSKA (reference sequence). The CDR3 spells CSARDLATIYEQYF. In DNA form, the CDR3 reads TGCAGTGCTAGAGATTTAGCGACGATCTACGAGCAGTACTTC.

This chain links TRBV6-5 with TRBJ2-3; D is possibly TRBD1 or TRBD2 (5 bases each). This CDR3 has 15 residues. Germline V gene data show CDR1 as MNHEY and CDR2 as SVGAGI. V shed 7 bases and J shed 6 bases, with 20 bases lying between them. CDR3 coding DNA: TGTGCCAGCACCAAGGGGACGGTTGCTTCCGATACGCAGTATTTT. Translated: CASTKGTVASDTQYF.

The rearrangement uses TRBV5-5 and TRBJ1-1; no clear D. The V end was cut by 1 base, the J end by 0 bases, with 4 bases between. Germline V gene sequence: CDR1 SGHKS, CDR2 YYEKEE (reference sequence). This CDR3 has 13 amino acids. The CDR3 sequence is CASSLYVNTEAFF. The CDR3 coding sequence is TGTGCCAGCAGCTTGTATGTGAACACTGAAGCTTTCTTT.

The chain uses TRBV7-9 and TRBJ1-5; D not resolved. This CDR3 is 14 amino acids long. V shed 1 base and J shed 3 bases, with 7 bases lying between them. From germline, CDR1 is SEHNR and CDR2 FQNEAQ (reference sequence). CDR3 nucleotides: TGTGCCAGCAGCTTAGGTGACTACAATCAGCCCCAGCATTTT. Its translation: CASSLGDYNQPQHF.

The chain couples TRBV20-1 to TRBJ2-7; possibly TRBD1 or TRBD2 for D (6 bases each). The length of the CDR3 is 15 residues. The germline CDR1 and CDR2 sequences are DFQATT and SNEGSKA (reference sequence). The ends were cut back, 0 bases at V and 4 bases at J, with 16 bases in the middle. The CDR3 loop is CSARDPQGGGYEQYF. The CDR3 nucleotides are TGCAGTGCTAGAGATCCTCAAGGGGGAGGATACGAGCAGTACTTC.

This clonotype has more than one count but fewer than ten. This sequence joins TRBV29-1 and TRBJ1-5; D gene uncertain. CDR1 and CDR2 from the germline V gene are SQVTM and ANQGSEA. The CDR3 spans 12 residues. V was pared by 4 bases and J by 1 base, with 5 bases between. The CDR3 DNA is TGCAGCGTTGGTATAAGCAATCAGCCCCAGCATTTT. It specifies CSVGISNQPQHF.

This clonotype was detected ten times or more. The CDR3 spells CASSDAGGSTDTQYF. The CDR3 region has the DNA TGTGCCAGCAGTGACGCGGGGGGATCCACAGATACGCAGTATTTT. This rearrangement joins TRBV25-1 to TRBJ2-3; 8 nucleotides line up with TRBD2. The CDR3 is 15 residues long. CDR1 is MGHDK, CDR2 SYGVNS, per germline. With 3 bases clipped from V and 2 bases from J, the junction kept 4 bases outside the gene matches.

The rearrangement joins TRBV18 to TRBJ2-1; TRBD2 aligns across 10 bases. The CDR3 loop spans 15 amino acids. CDR1 is KGHSH, CDR2 LQKENI, per germline. J was trimmed by 11 bases and V by 3 bases; bases with no gene match: 10. CDR3 in amino acids: CASSPPLAGTYKQFF. Here the CDR3 DNA reads TGTGCCAGCTCACCGCCACTAGCGGGGACATATAAGCAGTTCTTC.

J is TRBJ2-5 and V is TRBV12-3 or TRBV12-4; D not certain. V lost 5 bases, J lost 5 bases, and 21 bases lay in between. The CDR3 runs to 16 residues. Written as DNA, the CDR3 is TGTGCCAGCAGTAGCATTTCTAACCCACCGGTGGAGACCCAGTACTTC. Translating it yields CASSSISNPPVETQYF.